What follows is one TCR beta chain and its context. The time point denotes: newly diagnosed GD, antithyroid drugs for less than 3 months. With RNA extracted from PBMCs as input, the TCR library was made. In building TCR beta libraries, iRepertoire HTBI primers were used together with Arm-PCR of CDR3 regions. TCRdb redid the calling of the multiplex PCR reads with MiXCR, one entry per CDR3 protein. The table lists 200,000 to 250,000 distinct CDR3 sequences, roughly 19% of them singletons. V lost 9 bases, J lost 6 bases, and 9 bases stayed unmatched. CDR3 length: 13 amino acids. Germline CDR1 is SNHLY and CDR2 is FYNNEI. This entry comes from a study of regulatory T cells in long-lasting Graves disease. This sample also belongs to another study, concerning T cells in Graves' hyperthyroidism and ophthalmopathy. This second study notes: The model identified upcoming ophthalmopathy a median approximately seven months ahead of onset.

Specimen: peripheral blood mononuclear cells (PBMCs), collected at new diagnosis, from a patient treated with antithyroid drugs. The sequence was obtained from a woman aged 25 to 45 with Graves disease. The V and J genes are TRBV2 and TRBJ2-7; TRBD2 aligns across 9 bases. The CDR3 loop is CASSGRIRSEQYF. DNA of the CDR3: TGTGCCAGTAGCGGGAGAATACGATCCGAGCAGTACTTC.